This paragraph covers one T cell receptor (beta chain) sequence. No antigen is known for it. The record has no base qualities; no much larger clone is one base away. Looking up the germline V gene yields CDR1 MNHNS and CDR2 SASEGT. Inclusive of the bounding cysteine and phenylalanine, the CDR3 is 17 residues long. The kept DNA is CDR3 alone, 51 bases in frame from the first base. V ends up 10 bases short and J 1 base short, with an unmatched junction base count of 11. These data originate in a study of T cells in Graves' hyperthyroidism and ophthalmopathy (dated by TCRdb to about 2019). Some background on the complete study: Peripheral blood was collected at initial diagnosis, before any treatment. Prospective prediction of ophthalmopathy was tested in an independent validation cohort of fewer than 20 hyperthyroidism patients and approximately 17 patients who later progressed to ophthalmopathy. TCR Vbeta CDR3 sequencing of 140 or so peripheral blood samples (under 45 ophthalmopathy, 75 hyperthyroidism and roughly 17 progressor patients) is reported in the paper. The 100 or so discovery patients were randomly divided into training and test sets at a 7:3 ratio. After blood sampling, hyperthyroidism patients were treated with methimazole at a starting dose of 30 mg daily, and ophthalmopathy patients were treated with high-dose intravenous methylprednisolone. In over five Graves' hyperthyroidism patients, the study also compared T-cell repertoires from thyroid tissue with T-cell repertoires from blood. To identify TCR V-J signatures that set the groups apart, the researchers used a discovery cohort of 100 patients, made up of under 45 with Graves' ophthalmopathy and about 60 with stable Graves' hyperthyroidism.

Results the study describes overall, beyond this receptor: A 13 V-J signature model separated ophthalmopathy from stable hyperthyroidism, with just over 85% sensitivity and just under 84% specificity in cross-validation and 80%/75% in testing. Most expanded thyroid clonotypes (frequency above 0.001) were also detected in blood, suggesting blood repertoires may reflect thyroid immune responses. Sample size was not statistically predetermined, and investigators were not blinded to group allocation. In validation, progression to ophthalmopathy was predicted by the model with 55% to 71% sensitivity and 72% to 85% specificity, a median of around 6.5 months before onset.

Ophthalmopathy patients had moderately to severely active disease, Clinical Activity Score of at least 3, NOSPECS grade of at least 4, and duration under 3 months. Any patient with an uncontrolled infection, another autoimmune disease, pregnancy or lactation was excluded. Diagnoses relied on clinical symptoms, serum thyroxine and TRAb, thyroid ultrasound and orbital computed tomography. PBMCs were separated from under 11 ml of fresh peripheral blood using Ficoll-Paque density gradient centrifugation. Total RNA was extracted using Trizol reagent, and RNA quality was assessed on an Agilent 2100 Bioanalyzer. The TCR beta CDR3 regions were amplified from the RNA transcripts. A first-round RT-PCR of the TCR CDR3 used the HTBI primer set with the Qiagen OneStep RT-PCR kit. Libraries were constructed in a second round of multiplex PCR, after which size selection and purification were performed. Libraries were sequenced paired-end with 100 bp reads on an Illumina HiSeq2000. As for the original processing: Raw data were processed with SOAPnuke, discarding reads with adapters, uncalled bases, mean Phred below 15, or no exact constant-primer or identifier match. High-quality paired reads were merged with COPE v1.2.5, and unique nucleotide sequences were defined as clonotypes. Clonotypes were aligned to IMGT TRBV, TRBD and TRBJ reference segments using MiTCR v1.1. Only V-J combinations with frequency above 0.0001, covering 98% to 99.2% of repertoires, were analysed. The TCS score was defined as F50 (clonal expansion) divided by E x V (chaos), with BLOSUM62-based TCRdist calculated between CDR3 peptides within each V-J. Welch's t-statistics and random forest reduced fewer than 550 V-J features to 10 to 15, which were used in a naive Bayes classifier (R e1071). TCRdb trimmed public reads at Q25 via fastp, called clones via MiXCR and kept in-frame beta chains. Rows with a matching CDR3 protein are joined into one entry that keeps the most common DNA and genes. V and J calls and clone size were set by TCRdb, not the authors. Across this sample there are 500,000 to 600,000 distinct CDR3 sequences, with 15% to 20% seen only once. The ten largest clones take up roughly 50% of the sample.

The V and J genes are TRBV6-1 and TRBJ2-7; TRBD2 aligns with 15 central bases. The receptor's source is a man aged 40-49 years with Graves' ophthalmopathy. The sample consisted of blood. CDR3 sequence: CATQGTSGRRISYEQYF. Here is the DNA: TGTGCCACCCAGGGGACTAGCGGGAGGCGGATTTCCTACGAGCAGTACTTC.